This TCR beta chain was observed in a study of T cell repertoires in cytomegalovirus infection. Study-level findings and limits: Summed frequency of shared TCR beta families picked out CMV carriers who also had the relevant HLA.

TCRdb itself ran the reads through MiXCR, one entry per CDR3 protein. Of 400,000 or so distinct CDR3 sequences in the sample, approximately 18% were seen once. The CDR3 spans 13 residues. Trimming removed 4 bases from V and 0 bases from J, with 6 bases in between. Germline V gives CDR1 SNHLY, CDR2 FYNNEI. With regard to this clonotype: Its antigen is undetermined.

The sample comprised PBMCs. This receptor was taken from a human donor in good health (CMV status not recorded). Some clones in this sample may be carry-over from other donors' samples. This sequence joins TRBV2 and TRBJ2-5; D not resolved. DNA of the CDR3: TGTGCCAGCAGTGGCGCGTACCAAGAGACCCAGTACTTC. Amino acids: CASSGAYQETQYF.